The clone carrying this T cell receptor (beta chain) was detected only a few times. The antigen is not known. 13 Jbeta primers and 60 Vbeta primers were used for the PCR. The data were produced by immunoSEQ multiplex PCR, yet TCRdb's version contains in-frame clones alone and is incomplete. The sample yields roughly 150,000 clones, 80% to 90% seen once. Germline trimming cut 2 bases from V and 3 bases from J; bases unmatched to any gene: 7. The V gene's germline CDR1 is LNHDA and CDR2 SQIVND (reference sequence). CDR3 length equals 16 residues. The sample originates from a study of cytomegalovirus exposure and HLA in healthy donors. General study results and limits: In vitro experiments confirmed that three CMV-associated chains were specific for CMV antigens. Presence/absence analyses took donor sequencing depth as roughly uniform.

This rearrangement joins TRBV19 to TRBJ2-7; 10 bases match TRBD1. This clonotype originated in a man aged 30 to 39 in good health and CMV-seropositive. Sequencing was carried out using PBMCs. CDR3 in DNA: TGTGCCAGTAGTATATTGGGACAGGGGCCCATCTACGAGCAGTACTTC. This gives the protein CASSILGQGPIYEQYF.